These T cell receptor beta chains were read from a single sample in a study of blood T cell repertoires in COVID-19. Here immunoSEQ multiplex PCR was the method, and the copy in TCRdb shows in-frame clones only, minus some. The sample contains approximately 150,000 clones, roughly 93% of which appear only once. Sequenced: peripheral blood. The origin of the receptors is a woman in her sixties or seventies with COVID-19, enrolled during active disease. Each CDR3 is given without its conserved first and last residue. A D gene is named only where the DNA matches it firmly. Part of the rows lack a size; the others show once, few, many or a class for expanded clones.

.	TRBV5-6	TRBJ1-1	.	ASSFLDSKQGSTEAF
.	TRBV7-2	TRBJ1-4	.	ASSLNRDEKLF
.	TRBV15	TRBJ1-5	.	ATSRDRGANQPQH
.	TRBV5-4	TRBJ1-6	.	ASSPGVRPAYNSPLH
once	TRBV29-1	TRBJ1-1	.	SVAQNTEAF
once	TRBV23-1	TRBJ2-4	.	ASSQSGGDLDIQY
.	TRBV5-1	TRBJ1-2	TRBD1	ASSRQGYGYT
.	TRBV27	TRBJ2-7	TRBD1	ASSFRDRGYEQY
.	TRBV5-1	TRBJ1-1	.	ASSFSSPGNTEAF
.	TRBV3-1/TRBV3-2	TRBJ1-5	TRBD1	ASSSRRTGDQPQH
.	TRBV7-9	TRBJ1-1	.	ASSLSSGRGTEAF
few	TRBV7-9	TRBJ1-2	.	ASSPGGGFGYGYT
.	TRBV5-5	TRBJ2-5	TRBD2	ASSSGLGRQETQY